The 22 T cell receptor beta chains below all came from one sample that was sequenced in a study of blood T cell repertoires in COVID-19. Libraries were prepared by immunoSEQ multiplex PCR; TCRdb keeps only in-frame clonotypes and omits some of them. The sample shows over 300,000 clones, around 90% of them seen only once. The sample comprised peripheral blood. The receptors derive from a man aged 18-30 years with active or convalescent COVID-19.

Only a few counts were recorded for this clone. V usage is TRBV30 and J usage is TRBJ1-5; D remains ambiguous. The CDR3 runs to 14 residues. Per germline, CDR1 GTSNPN and CDR2 SVGIG (reference sequence). Trimming pared 0 bases from V and 6 bases from J, leaving 12 bases between. The CDR3 region has the DNA TGTGCCTGGAGTGTACCGGGGAATCTTCAGCCCCAGCATTTT. Amino acids: CAWSVPGNLQPQHF.

The rearrangement joins TRBV29-1 to TRBJ1-2; perhaps TRBD1 as D (5 bases). The CDR3 totals 14 residues. Germline CDR1 and CDR2: SQVTM and ANQGSEA. V lost 5 bases to trimming and J lost 2 bases, with 15 bases between them. Here the CDR3 reads CSVRFDGGNYGYTF. The CDR3 DNA sequence: TGCAGCGTTAGATTCGATGGGGGGAACTATGGCTACACCTTC.

This clone has only one observation. The J gene is TRBJ2-7, the V gene TRBV11-2; 10 bases are shared with TRBD1. This CDR3 spans 15 amino acids. Germline trimming cut 3 bases from V and 3 bases from J; bases unmatched to any gene: 5. CDR1 is SGHAT and CDR2 is FQNNGV in the germline V gene. The chain's CDR3 is CASSFDGTGVYEQYF. Here the CDR3 DNA reads TGTGCCAGCAGCTTCGACGGGACAGGGGTCTACGAGCAGTACTTC.

V and J are TRBV27 and TRBJ2-3, with 10 bases lining up with TRBD1. CDR3 length equals 15 residues. J lost 4 bases, V lost 6 bases, and 7 bases had no gene match. Germline CDR1 reads MNHEY; CDR2 reads SMNVEV (reference sequence). The CDR3 here is CASRIGTGVADTQYF. In DNA form, the CDR3 reads TGTGCCAGCAGGATCGGGACAGGGGTCGCAGATACGCAGTATTTT.

This rearrangement joins TRBV5-1 to TRBJ2-7; a possible D gene is TRBD2 (5 bases). The V end lost 4 bases, the J end lost 6 bases, and 17 bases lay between the germline ends. Germline CDR1 and CDR2: SGHRS and YFSETQ. The CDR3 contains 14 residues. CDR3 sequence reads: CASSPAAAAGEQYF. The CDR3 coding sequence is TGCGCCAGCAGCCCCGCGGCGGCGGCGGGCGAGCAGTACTTC.

The V call is TRBV7-2, the J call TRBJ2-7; D gene uncertain. Looked up from germline, CDR1 is SGHTA and CDR2 is FQGNSA. Trimming took 5 bases from V and 6 from J, leaving 17 bases between them. CDR3 length equals 14 residues. CDR3 nucleotides: TGTGCCAGCAGCGGTAAAGTAGAGCCCCTCGAGCAGTACTTC. Amino acid sequence: CASSGKVEPLEQYF.

This chain joins TRBV2 and TRBJ2-1; 11 nucleotides align to TRBD1. This CDR3 region has 14 residues. Trimming at V came to 5 bases and at J to 7 bases, leaving 4 bases not matched to a gene. Germline V CDR1 and CDR2: SNHLY, FYNNEI. DNA of the CDR3: TGTGCCAGCAGTCTCGGACAGGGGGCAAATGAGCAGTTCTTC. It specifies CASSLGQGANEQFF.

The chain employs TRBV19 and TRBJ1-5; D is perhaps TRBD1 (5 bases). Trimming left V 3 bases short and J 6 bases short, with 12 bases between. Germline V gene data show CDR1 as LNHDA and CDR2 as SQIVND (reference sequence). The CDR3 runs to 14 residues. The CDR3 region is CASSIEGVAQPQHF. Written as DNA, the CDR3 is TGTGCCAGTAGTATTGAAGGGGTGGCTCAGCCCCAGCATTTT.

This chain connects TRBV5-4 to TRBJ1-1; D is perhaps TRBD1 (6 bases). Germline V gene lookup returns CDR1 SGHNT and CDR2 YYREEE (reference sequence). V was shortened by 4 bases and J by 0 bases, with 16 bases between the two germline ends. The CDR3 consists of 16 residues. This chain's CDR3 is CASSLDRDTLNTEAFF. The DNA for the CDR3 is TGTGCCAGCAGCCTGGACAGAGACACTTTGAACACTGAAGCTTTCTTT.

The V and J genes are TRBV10-1 and TRBJ2-7, with 9 nucleotides matching TRBD2. The CDR3 runs to 14 residues. Unmatched junction bases numbered 6, after V lost 7 bases and J lost 2 bases. CDR1 and CDR2 (germline): WNHNN, SYGVQD (reference sequence). For the CDR3, the DNA is TGCGCCAGCAATCGACTAGCGGAACCCTACGAGCAGTACTTC. Translating gives CASNRLAEPYEQYF.

Notes on this clone: This sample also contains other DNA sequences that code for the same CDR3. The J gene is TRBJ1-1, the V gene TRBV7-2, with TRBD1 identical over 7 bases. Germline V gives CDR1 SGHTA, CDR2 FQGNSA. This CDR3 comprises 14 residues. V shed 4 bases and J 1 base; nucleotides not matched to a gene: 3. The CDR3 is CASSSRTGNTEAFF. Here the CDR3 DNA reads TGTGCCAGCAGCTCCAGGACAGGGAACACTGAAGCTTTCTTT.

This sequence joins TRBV4-3 and TRBJ2-7; 8 bases are shared with TRBD1. The CDR3 extends over 14 amino acids. The germline V gene has CDR1 LGHNA and CDR2 YSLEER. Germline trimming cut 4 bases from V and 6 bases from J; bases unmatched to any gene: 8. The CDR3 spells CASSPADRAAEQYF. The CDR3 DNA reads TGCGCCAGCAGCCCGGCGGACAGGGCGGCCGAGCAGTACTTC.

V usage is TRBV6-5 and J usage is TRBJ1-1; 7 bases match TRBD1. Germline loops: CDR1 MNHEY, CDR2 SVGAGI. There are 13 residues in the CDR3. V was pared by 6 bases and J by 3 bases, with 4 bases of the junction left unmatched. The CDR3 nucleotides are TGTGCCAGCAGATTCCAGGGGGACACTGAAGCTTTCTTT. Encoded protein: CASRFQGDTEAFF.

The chain carries TRBV15 and TRBJ2-7; 9 positions match TRBD2. In germline, CDR1 is LNHNV, CDR2 YYDKDF (reference sequence). J gave up 0 bases and V 1 base, and 4 bases lay outside the gene matches. The CDR3 spans 16 residues. The CDR3 is CATSRGGGRASYEQYF. DNA of the CDR3: TGTGCCACCAGCAGAGGGGGCGGGAGGGCCTCCTACGAGCAGTACTTC.

The chain has TRBV19 and TRBJ2-7; TRBD1 might be the D (6 bases). Trimming removed 5 bases from V and 0 bases from J, with 11 bases in between. The CDR3 is 14 amino acids. Germline CDR1 is LNHDA and CDR2 is SQIVND (reference sequence). For the CDR3, the DNA is TGTGCCAGTAGTGGGGGCACCAGCTCCTACGAGCAGTACTTC. Protein sequence: CASSGGTSSYEQYF. Supplemented by reference TRBV19 and TRBJ2-7, the full variable domain reads DGGITQSPKYLFRKEGQNVTLSCEQNLNHDAMYWYRQDPGQGLRLIYYSQIVNDFQKGDIAEGYSVSREKKESFPLTVTSAQKNPTAFYLCASSGGTSSYEQYFGPGTRLTVT.

V and J are TRBV25-1 and TRBJ2-1, with 9 bases lining up with TRBD1. Germline CDR1 is MGHDK and CDR2 is SYGVNS. V was pared by 8 bases and J by 6 bases, with 14 bases of the junction left unmatched. The CDR3 spans 16 residues. In DNA, the CDR3 is TGTGCCAGCGGAGCAATGGGACAGGGTGTCATCAATGAGCAGTTCTTC. Translated, it gives CASGAMGQGVINEQFF.

This sequence joins TRBV5-8 and TRBJ2-4, with 8 nucleotides matching TRBD2. V gave up 5 bases and J gave up 1 base; unmatched junction bases: 5. The CDR3 is 15 residues long. CDR1 and CDR2 (germline): SGHTS, YDEGEE. CDR3 DNA: TGTGCCAGCAGGCGGGAGGCGGGGGCCAAAAACATTCAGTACTTC. It codes for CASRREAGAKNIQYF.

This clone was detected once. J is TRBJ1-6 and V is TRBV28, with D unclear. CDR1 and CDR2 (germline): MDHEN, SYDVKM. The CDR3 is 13 amino acids. The V end was cut by 3 bases, the J end by 13 bases, with 13 bases between. CDR3 bases: TGTGCCAGCAGTTTCCCGGCCGGAGGGCCCCTCCACTTT. Translation gives CASSFPAGGPLHF.

The chain joins TRBV5-8 to TRBJ1-5, with D tentatively TRBD1 (6 bases). Germline V gene data show CDR1 as SGHTS and CDR2 as YDEGEE. Trimming removed 3 bases at V and 0 bases at J, with 16 bases between. This CDR3 region has 17 residues. CDR3 bases: TGTGCCAGCAGCTACCTTAGGACAGCGGTTAGCAATCAGCCCCAGCATTTT. Translated, it gives CASSYLRTAVSNQPQHF.

This clone was seen once. V gene TRBV29-1 combines with J gene TRBJ1-4; D gene uncertain. There are 14 residues in the CDR3. The V end was cut by 7 bases, the J end by 5 bases, with 17 bases between. CDR1 and CDR2 from the germline V gene are SQVTM and ANQGSEA. CDR3 coding DNA: TGCAGCGCCTTCCTCCGGTCCTCCAATGAAAAACTGTTTTTT. It is translated as CSAFLRSSNEKLFF.

The chain carries TRBV4-2 and TRBJ2-3; D is uncertain. Trimming shortened V by 1 base and J by 9 bases, and 17 bases separated the two germline ends. Germline V gene sequence: CDR1 LGHNA, CDR2 YNFKEQ. The CDR3 is 15 residues long. The CDR3 protein is CASSQVTERGGTQYF. The CDR3 coding sequence is TGTGCCAGCAGCCAAGTCACGGAGCGAGGTGGCACGCAGTATTTT.

The chain carries TRBV7-6 and TRBJ2-2; 13 bases fit TRBD2. CDR1 and CDR2 from the germline V gene are SGHVS and FNYEAQ. The CDR3 length is 19 residues. Germline trimming cut 1 base from V and 0 bases from J; bases unmatched to any gene: 5. The CDR3 region is CASSLDGTSGVANTGELFF. The CDR3 nucleotides read TGTGCCAGCAGCTTAGATGGGACTAGCGGGGTCGCGAACACCGGGGAGCTGTTTTTT.